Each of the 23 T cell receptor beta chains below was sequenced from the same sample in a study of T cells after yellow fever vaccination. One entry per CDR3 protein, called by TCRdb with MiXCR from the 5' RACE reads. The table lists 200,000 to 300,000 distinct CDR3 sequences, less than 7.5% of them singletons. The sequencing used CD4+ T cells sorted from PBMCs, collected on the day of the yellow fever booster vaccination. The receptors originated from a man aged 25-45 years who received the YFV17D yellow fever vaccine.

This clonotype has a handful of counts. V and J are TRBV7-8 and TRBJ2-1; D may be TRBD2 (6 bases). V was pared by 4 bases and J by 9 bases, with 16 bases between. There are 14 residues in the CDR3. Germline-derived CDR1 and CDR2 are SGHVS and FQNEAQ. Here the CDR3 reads CASSSRRGDTEQFF. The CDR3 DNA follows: TGTGCCAGCAGCTCCCGGCGGGGTGATACTGAGCAGTTCTTC. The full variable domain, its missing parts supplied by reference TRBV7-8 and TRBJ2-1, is GAGVSQSPRYKVAKRGQDVALRCDPISGHVSLFWYQQALGQGPEFLTYFQNEAQLDKSGLPSDRFFAERPEGSVSTLKIQRTQQEDSAVYLCASSSRRGDTEQFFGPGTRLTVL.

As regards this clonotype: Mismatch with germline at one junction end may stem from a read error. CDR3 loop: CASSSTLLQERNF. CDR3 sequence (DNA): TGTGCCAGCAGTTCCACTCTCCTGCAAGAGCGCAACTTC. This chain uses TRBV6-5 with TRBJ2-5; D gene uncertain. Per germline, CDR1 MNHEY and CDR2 SVGAGI. The CDR3 consists of 13 residues.

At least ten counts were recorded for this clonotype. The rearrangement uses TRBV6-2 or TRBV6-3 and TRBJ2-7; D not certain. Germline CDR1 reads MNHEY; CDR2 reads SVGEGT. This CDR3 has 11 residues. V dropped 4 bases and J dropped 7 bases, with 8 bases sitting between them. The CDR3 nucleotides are TGTGCCAGCAGTTTCAACACGGAGCAGTACTTC. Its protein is CASSFNTEQYF.

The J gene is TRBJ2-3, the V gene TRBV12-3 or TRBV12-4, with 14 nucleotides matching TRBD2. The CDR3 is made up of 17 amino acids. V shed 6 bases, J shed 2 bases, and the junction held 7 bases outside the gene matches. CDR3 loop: CASSHGTSGSNTDTQYF. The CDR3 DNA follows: TGTGCCAGCAGCCACGGGACTAGCGGGAGTAACACAGATACGCAGTATTTT.

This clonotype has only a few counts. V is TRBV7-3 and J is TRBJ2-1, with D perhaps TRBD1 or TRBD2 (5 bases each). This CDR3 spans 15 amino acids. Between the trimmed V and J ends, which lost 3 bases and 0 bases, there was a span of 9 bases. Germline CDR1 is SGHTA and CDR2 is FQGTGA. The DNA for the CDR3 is TGTGCCAGCAGCTTGTGGGGGAACTCCTACAATGAGCAGTTCTTC. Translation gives CASSLWGNSYNEQFF.

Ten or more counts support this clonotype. In nucleotides, the CDR3 is TGTGCCAGCAGCCTGACCGGGTCGGCGCAGTATTTT. This translates into CASSLTGSAQYF. The chain employs TRBV7-2 and TRBJ2-3; D is uncertain. V dropped 5 bases and J dropped 10 bases, with 13 bases sitting between them. Looked up from germline, CDR1 is SGHTA and CDR2 is FQGNSA. The CDR3 length is 12 residues.

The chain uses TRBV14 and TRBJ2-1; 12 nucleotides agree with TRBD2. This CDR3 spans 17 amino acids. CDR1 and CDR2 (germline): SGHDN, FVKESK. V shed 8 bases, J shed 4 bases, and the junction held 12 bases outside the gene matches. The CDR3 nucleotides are TGTGCCAGCTCCCACCTAGCGGGAGGGTCCCGGTACAATGAGCAGTTCTTC. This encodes CASSHLAGGSRYNEQFF.

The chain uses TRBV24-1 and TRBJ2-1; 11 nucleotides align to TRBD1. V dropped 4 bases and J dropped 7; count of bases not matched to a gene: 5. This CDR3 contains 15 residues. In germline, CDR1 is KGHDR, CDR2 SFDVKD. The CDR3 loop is CATSEGQGGRNEQFF. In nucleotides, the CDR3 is TGTGCCACCAGTGAGGGACAGGGGGGGCGGAATGAGCAGTTCTTC.

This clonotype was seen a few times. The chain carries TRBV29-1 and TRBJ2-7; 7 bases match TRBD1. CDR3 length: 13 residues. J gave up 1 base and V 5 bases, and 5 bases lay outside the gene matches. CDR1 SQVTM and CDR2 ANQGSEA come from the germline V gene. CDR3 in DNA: TGCAGCGTTAGACAGGGTGGGTCCTACGAGCAGTACTTC. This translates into CSVRQGGSYEQYF.

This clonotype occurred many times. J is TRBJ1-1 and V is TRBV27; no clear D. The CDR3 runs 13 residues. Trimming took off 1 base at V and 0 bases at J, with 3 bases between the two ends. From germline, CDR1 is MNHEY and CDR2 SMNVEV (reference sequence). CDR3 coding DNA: TGTGCCAGCAGTTTATTTATGAACACTGAAGCTTTCTTT. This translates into CASSLFMNTEAFF.

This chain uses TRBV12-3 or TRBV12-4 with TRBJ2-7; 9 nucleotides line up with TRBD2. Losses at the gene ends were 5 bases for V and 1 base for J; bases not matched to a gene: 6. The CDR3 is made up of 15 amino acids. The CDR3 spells CASSQSGRMSYEQYF. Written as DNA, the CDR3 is TGTGCCAGCAGTCAGAGCGGGAGGATGTCCTACGAGCAGTACTTC.

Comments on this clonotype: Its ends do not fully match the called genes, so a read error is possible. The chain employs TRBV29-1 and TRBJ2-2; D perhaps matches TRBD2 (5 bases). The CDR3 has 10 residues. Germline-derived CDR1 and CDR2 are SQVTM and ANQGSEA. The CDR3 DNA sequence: TGCAGCGTTGGAAACGGGGAGCCGTTTTTT. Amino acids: CSVGNGEPFF.

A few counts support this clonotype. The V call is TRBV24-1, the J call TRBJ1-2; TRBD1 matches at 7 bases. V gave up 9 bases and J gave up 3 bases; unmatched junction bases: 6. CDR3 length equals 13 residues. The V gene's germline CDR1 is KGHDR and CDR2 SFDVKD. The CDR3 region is CATRTGVDYGYTF. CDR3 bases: TGTGCCACCCGAACAGGGGTCGACTATGGCTACACCTTC.

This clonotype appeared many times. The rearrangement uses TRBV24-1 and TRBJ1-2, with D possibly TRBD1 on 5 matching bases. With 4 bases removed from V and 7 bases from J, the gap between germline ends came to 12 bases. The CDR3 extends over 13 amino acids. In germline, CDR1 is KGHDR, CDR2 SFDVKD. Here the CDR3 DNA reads TGTGCCACCAGTGACGCCAGGGCTGGTGGCTACACCTTC. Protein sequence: CATSDARAGGYTF.

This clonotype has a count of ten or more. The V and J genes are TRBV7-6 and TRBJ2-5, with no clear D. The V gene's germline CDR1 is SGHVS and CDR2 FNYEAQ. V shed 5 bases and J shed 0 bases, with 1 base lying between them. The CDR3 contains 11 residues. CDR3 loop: CASSNQETQYF. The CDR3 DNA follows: TGTGCCAGCAGCAACCAAGAGACCCAGTACTTC.

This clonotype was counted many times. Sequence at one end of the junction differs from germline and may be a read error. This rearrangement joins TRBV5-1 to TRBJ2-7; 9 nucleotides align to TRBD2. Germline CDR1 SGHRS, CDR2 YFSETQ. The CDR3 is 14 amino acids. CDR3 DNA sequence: TGCGCCAGCGGCTTAGCGGGAGATGGGGGCGAGCAGTACTTC. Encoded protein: CASGLAGDGGEQYF. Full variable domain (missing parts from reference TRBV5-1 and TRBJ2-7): KAGVTQTPRYLIKTRGQQVTLSCSPISGHRSVSWYQQTPGQGLQFLFEYFSETQRNKGNFPGRFSGRQFSNSRSEMNVSTLELGDSALYLCASGLAGDGGEQYFGPGTRLTVT.

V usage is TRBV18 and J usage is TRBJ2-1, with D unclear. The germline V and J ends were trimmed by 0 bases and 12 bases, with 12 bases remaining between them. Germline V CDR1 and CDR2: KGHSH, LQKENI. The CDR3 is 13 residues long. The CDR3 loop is CASSPPASIVQFF. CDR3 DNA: TGTGCCAGCTCACCACCCGCATCAATAGTGCAGTTCTTC. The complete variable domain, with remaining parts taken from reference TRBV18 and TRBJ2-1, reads NAGVMQNPRHLVRRRGQEARLRCSPMKGHSHVYWYRQLPEEGLKFMVYLQKENIIDESGMPKERFSAEFPKEGPSILRIQQVVRGDSAAYFCASSPPASIVQFFGPGTRLTVL.

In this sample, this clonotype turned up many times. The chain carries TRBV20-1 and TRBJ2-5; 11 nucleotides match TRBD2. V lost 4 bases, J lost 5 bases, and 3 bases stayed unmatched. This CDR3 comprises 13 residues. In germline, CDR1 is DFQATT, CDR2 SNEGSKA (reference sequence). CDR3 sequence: CSANPSGRETQYF. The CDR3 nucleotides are TGCAGTGCTAACCCTAGCGGGAGGGAGACCCAGTACTTC.

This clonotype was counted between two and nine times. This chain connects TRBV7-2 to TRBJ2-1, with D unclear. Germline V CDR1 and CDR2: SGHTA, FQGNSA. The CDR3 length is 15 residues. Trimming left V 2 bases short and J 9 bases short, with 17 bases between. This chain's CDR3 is CASSLWSGRDGEQFF. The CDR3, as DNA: TGTGCCAGCAGCTTATGGTCAGGAAGAGACGGTGAGCAGTTCTTC.

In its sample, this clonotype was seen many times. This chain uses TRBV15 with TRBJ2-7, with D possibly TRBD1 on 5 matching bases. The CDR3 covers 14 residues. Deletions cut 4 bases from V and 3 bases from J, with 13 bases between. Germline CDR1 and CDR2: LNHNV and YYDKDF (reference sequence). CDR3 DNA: TGTGCCACCAGCAAGATGTTACAGGACTACGAGCAGTACTTC. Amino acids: CATSKMLQDYEQYF.

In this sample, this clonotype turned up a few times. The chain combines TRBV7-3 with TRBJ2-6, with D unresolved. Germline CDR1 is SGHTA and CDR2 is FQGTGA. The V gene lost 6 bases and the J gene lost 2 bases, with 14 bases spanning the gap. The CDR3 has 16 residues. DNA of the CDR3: TGTGCCAGCAGACCGCCCGGGTCTGCTGGGGCCAACGTCCTGACTTTC. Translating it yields CASRPPGSAGANVLTF.

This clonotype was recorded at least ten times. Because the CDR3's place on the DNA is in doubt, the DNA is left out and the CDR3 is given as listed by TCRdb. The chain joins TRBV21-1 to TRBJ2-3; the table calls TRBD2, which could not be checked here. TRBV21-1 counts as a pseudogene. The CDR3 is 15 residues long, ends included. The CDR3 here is CASSKVGDGADTQYF.

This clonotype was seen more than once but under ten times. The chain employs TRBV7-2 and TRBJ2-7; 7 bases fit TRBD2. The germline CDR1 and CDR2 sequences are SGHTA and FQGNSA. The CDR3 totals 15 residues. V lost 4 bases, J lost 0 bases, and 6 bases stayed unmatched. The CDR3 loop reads CASSSLGRPSYEQYF. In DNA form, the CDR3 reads TGTGCCAGCAGCTCGCTCGGGAGGCCCTCCTACGAGCAGTACTTC. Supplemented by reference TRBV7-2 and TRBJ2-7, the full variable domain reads GAGVSQSPSNKVTEKGKDVELRCDPISGHTALYWYRQSLGQGLEFLIYFQGNSAPDKSGLPSDRFSAERTGGSVSTLTIQRTQQEDSAVYLCASSSLGRPSYEQYFGPGTRLTVT.